This TCR beta chain derives from a study of blood T cell repertoires in COVID-19. For the study at large: PBMCs, B-cell-depleted T cells, or T cells provided the cDNA or gDNA that made up the material.

The ends were cut back, 2 bases at V and 11 bases at J, with 15 bases in the middle. CDR1 and CDR2 (germline): SGHTA, FQGTGA. The CDR3 contains 13 residues. Seattle enrolled patients during active infection and tracked them longitudinally. The data were produced by immunoSEQ multiplex PCR, yet TCRdb's version contains in-frame clones alone and is incomplete. The profile shows about 440,000 clones, roughly 88% of them singletons. The sequenced material came from peripheral blood. The clonotype was recovered from a woman in her 50s with COVID-19, enrolled during active disease. The chain joins TRBV7-3 to TRBJ1-1; D is perhaps TRBD1 (6 bases). The CDR3 DNA follows: TGTGCCAGCAGCTTAGAGTCAGCAGGGGCCGCTTTCTTT. It is translated as CASSLESAGAAFF.